Presented here are 31 T cell receptor beta chains from one specimen sequenced in a study of shared clonotypes between healthy human individuals. Only in-frame clones appear in the TCRdb table, and some are missing; sequencing was by immunoSEQ multiplex PCR. This sample has roughly 1 million clones; more than 60% occur once, and the top ten carry over 1.3%. Sequencing input: memory CD4+ T cells sorted from blood. Stated subset: CD45RA-negative fraction. The receptors originated from a man aged 18 to 30 in good health.

This clone was seen a handful of times. The sample contains more than one DNA sequence encoding this CDR3. The V gene is TRBV19, the J gene TRBJ1-1, with D possibly being TRBD1 (5 bases). V gave up 6 bases and J gave up 0 bases, with 11 bases separating them. CDR1 is LNHDA and CDR2 is SQIVND in the germline V gene (reference sequence). This CDR3 has 14 amino acids. CDR3 protein: CASSLTAMNTEAFF. The CDR3 bases are TGTGCCAGTAGCTTGACAGCTATGAACACTGAAGCTTTCTTT.

The V gene is TRBV7-9, the J gene TRBJ2-3; maybe TRBD1 (6 bases). The CDR3 has 15 amino acids. V was trimmed by 6 bases and J by 6 bases, leaving 19 bases between them. Germline CDR1 SEHNR, CDR2 FQNEAQ (reference sequence). This CDR3 is CASRVWTASFDTQYF. CDR3 nucleotides: TGTGCCAGCAGAGTGTGGACAGCGAGTTTTGATACGCAGTATTTT.

The chain recombines TRBV6-5 with TRBJ1-6, with D tentatively TRBD1 (6 bases). CDR3 length equals 15 residues. The germline V and J ends were trimmed by 0 bases and 7 bases, with 10 bases remaining between them. In germline, CDR1 is MNHEY, CDR2 SVGAGI. The CDR3: CASSYSYGQNSPLHF. The CDR3 DNA reads TGTGCCAGCAGTTACTCGTACGGACAGAATTCACCCCTCCACTTT.

J is TRBJ2-5 and V is TRBV14; TRBD1 agrees at 10 bases. The CDR3 extends over 15 amino acids. The germline CDR1 and CDR2 sequences are SGHDN and FVKESK. J lost 4 bases, V lost 4 bases, and 6 bases had no gene match. The CDR3 protein is CASSRGTGALETQYF. The CDR3 nucleotides are TGTGCCAGCAGCCGAGGGACAGGGGCTTTAGAGACCCAGTACTTC.

The rearrangement joins TRBV11-3 to TRBJ2-2; no firm D call. The germline gives CDR1 SGHNT, CDR2 YENEEA. V lost 5 bases and J 1 base, leaving 11 bases between the germline ends. CDR3 length: 15 amino acids. The CDR3 DNA reads as TGTGCCAGCAGCCAAAGTGGGGTGAACACCGGGGAGCTGTTTTTT. This gives the protein CASSQSGVNTGELFF. The complete variable domain, with remaining parts taken from reference TRBV11-3 and TRBJ2-2, reads EAGVVQSPRYKIIEKKQPVAFWCNPISGHNTLYWYLQNLGQGPELLIRYENEEAVDDSQLPKDRFSAERLKGVDSTLKIQPAELGDSAVYLCASSQSGVNTGELFFGEGSRLTVL.

The V gene is TRBV18, the J gene TRBJ1-1; D gene unclear. CDR3 size: 13 residues. The germline V gene has CDR1 KGHSH and CDR2 LQKENI. V shed 0 bases and J shed 8 bases, with 10 bases lying between them. The CDR3 sequence is CASSPPVNREAFF. The CDR3 DNA reads TGTGCCAGCTCACCACCGGTAAACCGAGAAGCTTTCTTT.

With regard to this clone: Additional DNA sequences in this sample encode the identical CDR3. The J gene is TRBJ1-1, the V gene TRBV27; D not resolved. V lost 0 bases, J lost 1 base, and 6 bases lay in between. Germline loops: CDR1 MNHEY, CDR2 SMNVEV (reference sequence). The CDR3 is 14 residues long. CDR3 bases: TGTGCCAGCAGTTTATCAGGTGGGAACACTGAAGCTTTCTTT. It encodes CASSLSGGNTEAFF.

The chain recombines TRBV15 with TRBJ2-7, with D possibly called TRBD1 or TRBD2 (5 bases each). In germline, CDR1 is LNHNV, CDR2 YYDKDF (reference sequence). CDR3 length: 15 amino acids. The germline V and J ends were trimmed by 0 bases and 5 bases, with 14 bases remaining between them. The CDR3 loop reads CATSRELGAIHEQYF. As DNA, the CDR3 is TGTGCCACCAGCAGAGAACTAGGGGCAATCCACGAGCAGTACTTC.

This sequence joins TRBV2 and TRBJ1-3, with 9 nucleotides matching TRBD1. CDR3 size: 15 residues. Germline values: CDR1 SNHLY, CDR2 FYNNEI. V trimming: 3 bases; J trimming: 7 bases; junction bases outside the gene matches: 7. The CDR3 coding sequence is TGTGCCAGCAGTGACGGTCGGACAGGGGCCAACACCATATATTTT. Its protein product is CASSDGRTGANTIYF. The variable domain in full, with the rest retrieved from reference TRBV2 and TRBJ1-3, is EPEVTQTPSHQVTQMGQEVILRCVPISNHLYFYWYRQILGQKVEFLVSFYNNEISEKSEIFDDQFSVERPDGSNFTLKIRSTKLEDSAMYFCASSDGRTGANTIYFGEGSWLTVV.

This clone was seen just once. The sample contains more than one DNA sequence encoding this CDR3. The V and J genes are TRBV20-1 and TRBJ2-3; D unresolved. Germline V CDR1 and CDR2: DFQATT, SNEGSKA (reference sequence). V lost 6 bases, J lost 6 bases, and 4 bases lay in between. The CDR3 runs 9 residues. CDR3: CSAGDTQYF. CDR3 nucleotide sequence: TGCAGTGCGGGGGATACGCAGTATTTT.

This chain connects TRBV19 to TRBJ1-2, with 8 nucleotides matching TRBD1. The CDR3 is 14 amino acids. Germline V CDR1 and CDR2: LNHDA, SQIVND (reference sequence). V shed 3 bases, J shed 5 bases, and the junction held 5 bases outside the gene matches. CDR3 region: CASSIDRGEYGYTF. CDR3 nucleotides: TGTGCCAGTAGTATCGACAGGGGAGAATATGGCTACACCTTC.

The chain has TRBV6-4 and TRBJ2-2; 7 bases line up with TRBD2. CDR3 length: 14 residues. The V segment lost 7 bases and the J segment 8 bases; nucleotides outside the gene matches: 10. The V gene's germline CDR1 is MRHNA and CDR2 SNTAGT. This CDR3 reads CASKWRERRGELFF. The CDR3 bases are TGTGCCAGCAAATGGCGGGAGAGGAGGGGGGAGCTGTTTTTT.

The V gene is TRBV7-2, the J gene TRBJ1-5, with D unclear. The CDR3 is 15 amino acids. With 1 base removed from V and 0 bases from J, the gap between germline ends came to 7 bases. The germline CDR1 and CDR2 sequences are SGHTA and FQGNSA. CDR3 protein: CASSLGRYSNQPQHF. Written as DNA, the CDR3 is TGTGCCAGCAGCTTAGGGCGGTATAGCAATCAGCCCCAGCATTTT.

The gene calls are TRBV4-1 and TRBJ1-5; D perhaps matches TRBD1 (5 bases). CDR1 is MGHRA, CDR2 YSYEKL, per germline. CDR3 length: 15 amino acids. Trimming removed 4 bases at V and 2 bases at J, with 12 bases between. The CDR3 DNA sequence: TGCGCCAGCAGCCTCCAACAGGACCGCAATCAGCCCCAGCATTTT. This sequence encodes CASSLQQDRNQPQHF.

The rearrangement uses TRBV6-1 and TRBJ2-7, with D possibly TRBD1 on 5 matching bases. The CDR3 covers 13 residues. Deletions cut 6 bases from V and 4 bases from J, with 13 bases between. Germline CDR1 is MNHNS and CDR2 is SASEGT. The CDR3 loop reads CASRTGAQYEQYF. CDR3 nucleotides: TGTGCCAGCAGAACAGGAGCTCAGTACGAGCAGTACTTC.

The genes are TRBV5-5 and TRBJ2-7; 7 bases line up with TRBD1. Germline lookup yields CDR1 SGHKS and CDR2 YYEKEE (reference sequence). The ends lost 5 bases at V and 3 bases at J; junction bases unmatched: 8. This CDR3 is 14 amino acids long. The CDR3 DNA follows: TGTGCCAGCAGAGCTCCGGGACAGATCTACGAGCAGTACTTC. It yields the protein CASRAPGQIYEQYF. Supplemented by reference TRBV5-5 and TRBJ2-7, the full variable domain reads DAGVTQSPTHLIKTRGQQVTLRCSPISGHKSVSWYQQVLGQGPQFIFQYYEKEERGRGNFPDRFSARQFPNYSSELNVNALLLGDSALYLCASRAPGQIYEQYFGPGTRLTVT.

This clone was seen a handful of times. The V call is TRBV19, the J call TRBJ2-5, with TRBD2 matching 8 bases. The ends lost 6 bases at V and 2 bases at J; junction bases unmatched: 8. CDR3 length equals 15 residues. Germline V CDR1 and CDR2: LNHDA, SQIVND (reference sequence). Here the CDR3 DNA reads TGTGCCAGTAGCCCCGGGACTAGTCCACAAGAGACCCAGTACTTC. Protein sequence: CASSPGTSPQETQYF. The complete variable domain, with remaining parts taken from reference TRBV19 and TRBJ2-5, reads DGGITQSPKYLFRKEGQNVTLSCEQNLNHDAMYWYRQDPGQGLRLIYYSQIVNDFQKGDIAEGYSVSREKKESFPLTVTSAQKNPTAFYLCASSPGTSPQETQYFGPGTRLLVL.

This chain uses TRBV5-1 with TRBJ1-1; 9 bases are a match to TRBD1. CDR1 is SGHRS, CDR2 YFSETQ, per germline. The ends lost 2 bases at V and 4 bases at J; junction bases unmatched: 9. The CDR3 spans 16 residues. In DNA, the CDR3 is TGCGCCAGCAGCTTAAGGCCGGGACAGGGTACCACTGAAGCTTTCTTT. This encodes CASSLRPGQGTTEAFF.

The chain uses TRBV2 and TRBJ2-4; a possible D gene is TRBD2 (6 bases). Germline lookup yields CDR1 SNHLY and CDR2 FYNNEI. V shed 2 bases and J shed 2 bases, with 10 bases lying between them. The CDR3 sequence is 15 residues long. The CDR3 bases are TGTGCCAGCAGTGAACCGGGACTGACCAAAAACATTCAGTACTTC. This encodes CASSEPGLTKNIQYF.

The chain has TRBV15 and TRBJ2-2; D unresolved. The CDR3 runs 14 residues. Trimming removed 1 base at V and 5 bases at J, with 8 bases between. In germline, CDR1 is LNHNV, CDR2 YYDKDF (reference sequence). In DNA form, the CDR3 reads TGTGCCACCAGCAGAGTAGGCCCTACCGGGGAGCTGTTTTTT. This sequence encodes CATSRVGPTGELFF. The variable domain in full, completed from reference TRBV15 and TRBJ2-2, reads DAMVIQNPRYQVTQFGKPVTLSCSQTLNHNVMYWYQQKSSQAPKLLFHYYDKDFNNEADTPDNFQSRRPNTSFCFLDIRSPGLGDTAMYLCATSRVGPTGELFFGEGSRLTVL.

The gene calls are TRBV27 and TRBJ2-3, with 12 bases matching TRBD2. Germline V gene lookup returns CDR1 MNHEY and CDR2 SMNVEV (reference sequence). The CDR3 runs 15 residues. V lost 6 bases, J lost 1 base, and 2 bases stayed unmatched. In nucleotides, the CDR3 is TGTGCCAGCAGCCGACTAGCGGGAGGCACAGATACGCAGTATTTT. Translated, it gives CASSRLAGGTDTQYF.

This chain links TRBV9 with TRBJ1-1; TRBD1 might be the D (5 bases). The CDR3 runs 15 residues. The V gene's germline CDR1 is SGDLS and CDR2 YYNGEE. Trimming stripped 0 bases from V and 5 bases from J, with 14 bases between. DNA of the CDR3: TGTGCCAGCAGCGTAGCTGGGCACGGGGGGACTGAAGCTTTCTTT. Protein product: CASSVAGHGGTEAFF.

In its sample, this clone was seen once. The chain employs TRBV29-1 and TRBJ1-1; possible D gene TRBD1, 5 bases. Deletions cut 2 bases from V and 4 bases from J, with 14 bases between. This CDR3 spans 14 amino acids. Germline V gene lookup returns CDR1 SQVTM and CDR2 ANQGSEA. The CDR3 here is CSVESGIGGTEAFF. CDR3 bases: TGCAGCGTTGAATCGGGGATCGGGGGCACTGAAGCTTTCTTT.

The chain's CDR3 is CASQTQRVGGETQYF. The CDR3 coding sequence is TGTGCCAGCCAGACGCAGCGGGTGGGGGGAGAGACCCAGTACTTC. J is TRBJ2-5 and V is TRBV2; possibly TRBD2 for D (6 bases). Looked up from germline, CDR1 is SNHLY and CDR2 is FYNNEI. The CDR3 contains 15 residues. Trimming took off 8 bases at V and 4 bases at J, with 20 bases between the two ends.

This sequence joins TRBV7-9 and TRBJ2-4, with no clear D. Germline lookup yields CDR1 SEHNR and CDR2 FQNEAQ (reference sequence). V shed 6 bases and J shed 0 bases, with 24 bases lying between them. The CDR3 spans 19 residues. CDR3 in DNA: TGTGCCAGCAGTAATGGAGAGAATATGGGTGTTCCAGCCAAAAACATTCAGTACTTC. This gives the protein CASSNGENMGVPAKNIQYF.

In this sample, this clone turned up once. This CDR3 reads CASRWHAGDNTGELFF. The DNA of the CDR3 is TGCGCCAGCAGGTGGCATGCCGGGGACAACACCGGGGAGCTGTTTTTT. V is TRBV5-1 and J is TRBJ2-2; possibly TRBD1 or TRBD2 for D (5 bases each). Per the germline V gene, CDR1 is SGHRS and CDR2 is YFSETQ. The CDR3 is 16 residues long. The V end was cut by 5 bases, the J end by 2 bases, with 16 bases between.

For this clone: Other DNA sequences of this sample code for an identical CDR3. This sequence joins TRBV5-4 and TRBJ1-2; the D gene is possibly TRBD1 (6 bases). Germline CDR1 is SGHNT and CDR2 is YYREEE (reference sequence). The V end was cut by 4 bases, the J end by 2 bases, with 9 bases between. This CDR3 is 13 amino acids long. The CDR3 reads CASSLDRNYGYTF. The CDR3 nucleotides read TGTGCCAGCAGCCTCGACAGGAACTATGGCTACACCTTC. The full variable domain, its missing parts supplied by reference TRBV5-4 and TRBJ1-2, is ETGVTQSPTHLIKTRGQQVTLRCSSQSGHNTVSWYQQALGQGPQFIFQYYREEENGRGNFPPRFSGLQFPNYSSELNVNALELDDSALYLCASSLDRNYGYTFGSGTRLTVV.

The CDR3 loop is CASSLVGTPNTEAFF. DNA for the CDR3: TGCGCCAGCAGCTTGGTCGGGACACCGAACACTGAAGCTTTCTTT. The gene calls are TRBV5-1 and TRBJ1-1, with D tentatively TRBD1 (6 bases). V was pared by 0 bases and J by 1 base, with 10 bases between. Germline CDR1 and CDR2: SGHRS and YFSETQ. CDR3 length: 15 amino acids.

The chain uses TRBV6-5 and TRBJ2-1; 12 bases are shared with TRBD2. V was clipped by 6 bases and J by 3 bases; unmatched bases: 3. The CDR3 covers 15 residues. Germline-derived CDR1 and CDR2 are MNHEY and SVGAGI. CDR3 loop: CASRLAGGHYNEQFF. The CDR3 DNA reads TGTGCCAGCAGACTAGCGGGAGGCCACTACAATGAGCAGTTCTTC.

The genes are TRBV5-6 and TRBJ2-5; 11 positions match TRBD2. The CDR3 spans 14 residues. CDR1 and CDR2 (germline): SGHDT, YYEEEE. V dropped 3 bases and J dropped 3; count of bases not matched to a gene: 1. The DNA of the CDR3 is TGTGCCAGCAGCTCGGGACTAGCGGAAGAGACCCAGTACTTC. Translating it yields CASSSGLAEETQYF.

This rearrangement joins TRBV18 to TRBJ1-1; 8 bases fit TRBD1. Germline V gene lookup returns CDR1 KGHSH and CDR2 LQKENI. Trimming cost V 4 bases and J 4 bases; bases outside gene matches: 8. The CDR3 covers 15 residues. CDR3 in amino acids: CASSLQGATATEAFF. CDR3 nucleotide sequence: TGTGCCAGCTCACTCCAGGGGGCTACGGCCACTGAAGCTTTCTTT.